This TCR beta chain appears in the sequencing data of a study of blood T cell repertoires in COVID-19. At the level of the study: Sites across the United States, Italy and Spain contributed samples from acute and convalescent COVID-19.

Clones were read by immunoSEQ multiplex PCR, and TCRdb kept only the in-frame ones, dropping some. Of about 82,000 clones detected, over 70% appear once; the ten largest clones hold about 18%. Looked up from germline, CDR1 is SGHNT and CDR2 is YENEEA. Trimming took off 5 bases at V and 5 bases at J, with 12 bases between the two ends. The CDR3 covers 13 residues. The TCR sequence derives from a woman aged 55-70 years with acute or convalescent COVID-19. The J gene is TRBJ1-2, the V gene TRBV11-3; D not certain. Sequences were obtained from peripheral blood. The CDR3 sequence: CASSPRDSYGYTF. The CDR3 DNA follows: TGTGCCAGCAGCCCCCGCGACTCGTATGGCTACACCTTC.